The 18 T cell receptor beta chains below come from one sample, sequenced in a study of vaccination effects on CD4 cells after COVID-19. The assay was immunoSEQ multiplex PCR, and TCRdb's table has in-frame clones only and misses some. The table records about 64,000 clones, approximately 78% of them present only once. No cognate antigen is known for these TCRs. When ten to eleven days of culture had elapsed, CD4+ T cells were isolated. This specimen consisted of CD4+ T cells from PBMCs cultured without peptide, obtained before COVID-19 vaccination. The receptors stem from a human donor who had a prior SARS-CoV-2 infection.

The rearrangement uses TRBV18 and TRBJ1-5, with unresolved D. The V and J ends lost 5 bases and 4 bases respectively, with 9 bases between them. Germline assignment: CDR1 KGHSH and CDR2 LQKENI. CDR3 length: 13 residues. In nucleotides, the CDR3 is TGTGCCAGCTCAAGGTCAGAAAATCAGCCCCAGCATTTT. Amino acids: CASSRSENQPQHF.

The chain has TRBV6-6 and TRBJ2-1, with TRBD2 identical over 8 bases. The length of the CDR3 is 13 residues. Germline V gene data show CDR1 as MNHNY and CDR2 as SVGAGI (reference sequence). V shed 8 bases and J 8 bases; nucleotides not matched to a gene: 8. CDR3: CASRASGSYEQFF. CDR3 sequence (DNA): TGTGCCAGCCGCGCAAGCGGGAGCTATGAGCAGTTCTTC.

This chain uses TRBV2 with TRBJ1-5; D unclear. The ends were cut back, 0 bases at V and 2 bases at J, with 11 bases in the middle. The length of the CDR3 is 16 residues. CDR1 is SNHLY and CDR2 is FYNNEI in the germline V gene. The chain's CDR3 is CASSEAGRGGNQPQHF. CDR3 sequence (DNA): TGTGCCAGCAGTGAAGCGGGGAGAGGCGGCAATCAGCCCCAGCATTTT. Full variable domain (outside the CDR3, taken from reference TRBV2 and TRBJ1-5): EPEVTQTPSHQVTQMGQEVILRCVPISNHLYFYWYRQILGQKVEFLVSFYNNEISEKSEIFDDQFSVERPDGSNFTLKIRSTKLEDSAMYFCASSEAGRGGNQPQHFGDGTRLSIL.

The J gene is TRBJ2-1, the V gene TRBV6-2 or TRBV6-3; TRBD2 matches 9 bases. The CDR3 covers 19 residues. With V trimmed by 2 bases and J by 0 bases, 11 bases remained unmatched. Germline values: CDR1 MNHEY, CDR2 SVGEGT. In DNA form, the CDR3 reads TGTGCCAGCAGTTACCAAATCGCCCTAGCGGGAAGCTCCTACAATGAGCAGTTCTTC. Translated, it gives CASSYQIALAGSSYNEQFF.

The rearrangement links TRBV5-1 to TRBJ2-6; 7 bases agree with TRBD1. The CDR3 is made up of 18 amino acids. Trimming cost V 4 bases and J 1 base; bases outside gene matches: 11. CDR1 SGHRS and CDR2 YFSETQ come from the germline V gene. This CDR3 reads CASSPVGQRYSGANVLTF. As DNA, the CDR3 is TGCGCCAGCAGCCCTGTGGGACAGAGGTATTCTGGGGCCAACGTCCTGACTTTC.

The chain uses TRBV9 and TRBJ2-3; 7 bases line up with TRBD2. Germline CDR1 reads SGDLS; CDR2 reads YYNGEE. CDR3 size: 15 residues. Unmatched junction bases numbered 5, after V lost 0 bases and J lost 4 bases. CDR3 bases: TGTGCCAGCAGCGTAGGGAGCGGGGCCCCAGATACGCAGTATTTT. This sequence encodes CASSVGSGAPDTQYF.

The rearrangement joins TRBV3-1 (or the pseudogene TRBV3-2) to TRBJ1-1; D gene unclear. The CDR3 runs to 14 residues. Per germline, CDR1 LGHDT and CDR2 YNNKEL (reference sequence). With 2 bases removed from V and 0 bases from J, the gap between germline ends came to 7 bases. The CDR3 here is CASSQRPVNTEAFF. The CDR3 coding sequence is TGTGCCAGCAGCCAACGGCCGGTGAACACTGAAGCTTTCTTT.

In DNA form, the CDR3 reads TGTGCCAGCAGCTTGAACCGCCCGTCGAACACCGGGGAGCTGTTTTTT. Translating gives CASSLNRPSNTGELFF. V gene TRBV5-4 combines with J gene TRBJ2-2; D gene ambiguous. This CDR3 is 16 amino acids long. The V gene lost 1 base and the J gene lost 0 bases, with 10 bases spanning the gap. Germline CDR1 and CDR2: SGHNT and YYREEE (reference sequence).

V gene TRBV12-3 or TRBV12-4 combines with J gene TRBJ2-7; unclear D gene. V gave up 2 bases and J gave up 2 bases, with 7 bases separating them. This CDR3 contains 13 residues. DNA of the CDR3: TGTGCCAGCAGTTTAACGTACGCCTACGAGCAGTACTTC. It encodes CASSLTYAYEQYF.

The count of this clone is one. This chain links TRBV4-1 with TRBJ2-1, with 9 bases fitting TRBD1. The CDR3 spans 17 residues. V lost 1 base and J lost 7; bases outside the gene matches: 11. Germline assignment: CDR1 MGHRA and CDR2 YSYEKL. This CDR3 is CASSQGTGTGYRNEQFF. CDR3 nucleotides: TGCGCCAGCAGCCAAGGGACCGGGACAGGGTATCGTAATGAGCAGTTCTTC.

V usage is TRBV14 and J usage is TRBJ2-1; unclear D gene. This CDR3 has 15 residues. Trimming took 2 bases from V and 0 from J, leaving 8 bases between them. Per germline, CDR1 SGHDN and CDR2 FVKESK. The CDR3 loop is CASSQLIASYNEQFF. Here the CDR3 DNA reads TGTGCCAGCAGCCAATTAATAGCCTCCTACAATGAGCAGTTCTTC.

V and J are TRBV30 and TRBJ2-1; D uncertain. Trimming shortened V by 0 bases and J by 12 bases, and 9 bases separated the two germline ends. Germline CDR1 is GTSNPN and CDR2 is SVGIG (reference sequence). CDR3 length: 11 amino acids. This CDR3 reads CAWSVEGPQFF. The CDR3 DNA is TGTGCCTGGAGTGTAGAAGGACCGCAGTTCTTC.

This clone appeared a single time. This chain links TRBV5-4 with TRBJ2-1; D is unresolved. Germline V gives CDR1 SGHNT, CDR2 YYREEE (reference sequence). CDR3 size: 14 residues. V gave up 1 base and J gave up 9 bases, with 14 bases separating them. The CDR3 reads CASSLNGKVGEQFF. In DNA, the CDR3 is TGTGCCAGCAGCTTGAATGGAAAAGTCGGTGAGCAGTTCTTC. Complete variable domain (other parts from reference TRBV5-4 and TRBJ2-1): ETGVTQSPTHLIKTRGQQVTLRCSSQSGHNTVSWYQQALGQGPQFIFQYYREEENGRGNFPPRFSGLQFPNYSSELNVNALELDDSALYLCASSLNGKVGEQFFGPGTRLTVL.

This chain joins TRBV9 and TRBJ2-7; TRBD1 might be the D (5 bases). Trimming pared 3 bases from V and 4 bases from J, leaving 17 bases between. The CDR3 is 15 amino acids. The V gene's germline CDR1 is SGDLS and CDR2 YYNGEE. The CDR3 loop reads CASSARPSRDYEQYF. The CDR3 DNA reads TGTGCCAGCAGCGCTCGCCCTTCCAGGGATTACGAGCAGTACTTC.

The chain is built from TRBV5-1 and TRBJ1-5; TRBD1 is a possible D gene (5 bases). Per germline, CDR1 SGHRS and CDR2 YFSETQ. Between the trimmed V and J ends, which lost 2 bases and 3 bases, there was a span of 9 bases. This CDR3 has 14 residues. CDR3 DNA sequence: TGCGCCAGCAGCTTTACGGGGGACAATCAGCCCCAGCATTTT. Amino acids: CASSFTGDNQPQHF.

V and J are TRBV7-9 and TRBJ1-1; D gene unclear. V was trimmed by 7 bases and J by 6 bases, leaving 9 bases between them. Germline V gene data show CDR1 as SEHNR and CDR2 as FQNEAQ (reference sequence). This CDR3 region has 11 residues. CDR3 sequence (DNA): TGTGCCAGCACCTCAAGATCTGAAGCTTTCTTT. Amino acid sequence: CASTSRSEAFF.

V is TRBV10-3 and J is TRBJ2-2, with 8 bases matching TRBD1. V lost 8 bases and J lost 4; bases outside the gene matches: 12. Germline-derived CDR1 and CDR2 are ENHRY and SYGVKD. CDR3 length: 16 amino acids. The CDR3 here is CAIDSSGQVSTGELFF. The CDR3 DNA sequence: TGTGCCATCGATTCGTCGGGACAGGTGAGCACCGGGGAGCTGTTTTTT.

The chain has TRBV20-1 and TRBJ1-1, with D hard to call. V was clipped by 5 bases and J by 7 bases, with 11 bases between them. The germline V gene has CDR1 DFQATT and CDR2 SNEGSKA (reference sequence). CDR3 length: 11 residues. In DNA form, the CDR3 reads TGCAGTGCTTACGACGGACTTGAAGCTTTCTTT. Protein sequence: CSAYDGLEAFF.